Listed below are T cell receptor beta chains from one sample, sequenced in a study of identical twins. TCRdb processed the 5' RACE reads anew with MiXCR; each CDR3 protein has one entry. This sample has 350,000 to 500,000 distinct CDR3 sequences, with around 18% found just once. The sample comprised naive T cells sorted from blood. The receptors were gathered from a man over 45 in good health. CDR3s leave out the opening cysteine and the closing phenylalanine or tryptophan. Rows give clone size only sometimes, using once, few, many, or a class for an expanded clone.

many	TRBV27	TRBJ1-1	ASSRRDTNTEAF
few	TRBV7-6	TRBJ2-6	ASSYDRGYVLT
-	TRBV28	TRBJ1-1	ASTSLGVSGDTEAF
-	TRBV6-1	TRBJ2-3	ASSATSGGVSTDTQY
-	TRBV20-1	TRBJ2-5	SAGGAGVETQY
many	TRBV2	TRBJ2-1	ASTGNSYNEQF
-	TRBV6-1	TRBJ1-1	ASRGPLNTEAF
-	TRBV20-1	TRBJ1-4	SAIRTVQEKLF
many	TRBV4-1	TRBJ1-5	ASSRQGSNQPQH
many	TRBV4-1	TRBJ1-1	ASSQSLGLTLNGAF
-	TRBV4-1	TRBJ2-5	ASSQATGQKETQY
few	TRBV7-2	TRBJ2-1	ASASSGFSYNEQF
-	TRBV5-5	TRBJ1-5	ASSSMGAYSNQPQH
few	TRBV20-1	TRBJ2-1	SIPGVHEQF
many	TRBV6-1	TRBJ2-7	ASSTHPTSRGTYEQY
few	TRBV28	TRBJ2-4	ASQIQGEGAKNIQY
many	TRBV20-1	TRBJ1-5	SARGGSGNNQPQH
-	TRBV24-1	TRBJ2-5	ATSDNGGRETQY
-	TRBV5-1	TRBJ2-1	ASSLESGVYNEQF
many	TRBV10-3	TRBJ2-2	AISAGLAGGPNTGELF
-	TRBV7-9	TRBJ1-6	ASSPPGSSNSPLH
-	TRBV7-2	TRBJ1-2	ASSLVRAAANYGYT
-	TRBV5-1	TRBJ2-1	ASSPSGPSYNEQF
many	TRBV12-3/TRBV12-4	TRBJ1-5	ASRGLSNQPQH
-	TRBV20-1	TRBJ2-2	SARDPIGGGGTGELF
few	TRBV2	TRBJ1-6	ASSDPGGGSYNSPLH
-	TRBV10-3	TRBJ2-5	AMRTAPQETQY
-	TRBV28	TRBJ2-7	ASSSRTGASEQY
-	TRBV4-1	TRBJ2-5	ASSHPGIRETQY
many	TRBV7-8	TRBJ2-3	ASSSRTSGRISTDTQY
-	TRBV7-2	TRBJ2-5	ASSLSGGAGTQY
few	TRBV20-1	TRBJ2-3	SARDWGASSTDTQY
-	TRBV6-5	TRBJ2-1	ASSYLAGGLEQF